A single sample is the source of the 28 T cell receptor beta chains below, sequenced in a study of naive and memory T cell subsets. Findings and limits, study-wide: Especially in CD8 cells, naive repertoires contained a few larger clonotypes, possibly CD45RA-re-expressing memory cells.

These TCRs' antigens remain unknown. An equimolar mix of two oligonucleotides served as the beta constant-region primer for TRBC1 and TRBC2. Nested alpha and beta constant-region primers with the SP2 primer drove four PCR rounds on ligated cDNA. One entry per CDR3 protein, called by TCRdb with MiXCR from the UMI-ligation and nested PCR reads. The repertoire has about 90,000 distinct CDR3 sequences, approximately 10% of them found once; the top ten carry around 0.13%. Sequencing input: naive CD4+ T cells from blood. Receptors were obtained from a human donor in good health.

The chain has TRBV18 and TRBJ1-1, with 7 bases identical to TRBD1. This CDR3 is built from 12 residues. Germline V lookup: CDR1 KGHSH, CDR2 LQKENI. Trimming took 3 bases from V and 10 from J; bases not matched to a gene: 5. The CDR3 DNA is TGTGCCAGCTCACCCGACAGGGATGTAGCTTTCTTT. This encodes CASSPDRDVAFF.

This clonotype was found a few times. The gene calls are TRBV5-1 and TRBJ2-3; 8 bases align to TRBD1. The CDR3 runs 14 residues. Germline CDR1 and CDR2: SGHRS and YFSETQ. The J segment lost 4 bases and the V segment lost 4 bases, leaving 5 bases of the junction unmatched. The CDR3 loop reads CASSQQGDADTQYF. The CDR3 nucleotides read TGCGCCAGCAGCCAACAGGGGGACGCAGATACGCAGTATTTT. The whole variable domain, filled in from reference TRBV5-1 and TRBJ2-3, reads KAGVTQTPRYLIKTRGQQVTLSCSPISGHRSVSWYQQTPGQGLQFLFEYFSETQRNKGNFPGRFSGRQFSNSRSEMNVSTLELGDSALYLCASSQQGDADTQYFGPGTRLTVL.

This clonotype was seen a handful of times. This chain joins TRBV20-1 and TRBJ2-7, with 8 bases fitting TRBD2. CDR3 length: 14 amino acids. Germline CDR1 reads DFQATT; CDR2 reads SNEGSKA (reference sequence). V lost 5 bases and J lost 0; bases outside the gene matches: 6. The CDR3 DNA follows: TGCAGTGCTCTAGCGGGCGACAGCTCCTACGAGCAGTACTTC. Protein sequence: CSALAGDSSYEQYF.

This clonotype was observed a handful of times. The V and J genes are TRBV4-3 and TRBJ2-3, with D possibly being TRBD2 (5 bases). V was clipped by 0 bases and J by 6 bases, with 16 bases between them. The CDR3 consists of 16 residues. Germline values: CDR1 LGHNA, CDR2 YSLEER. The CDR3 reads CASSQDGPGKGDTQYF. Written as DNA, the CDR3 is TGCGCCAGCAGCCAAGATGGTCCGGGAAAGGGCGATACGCAGTATTTT.

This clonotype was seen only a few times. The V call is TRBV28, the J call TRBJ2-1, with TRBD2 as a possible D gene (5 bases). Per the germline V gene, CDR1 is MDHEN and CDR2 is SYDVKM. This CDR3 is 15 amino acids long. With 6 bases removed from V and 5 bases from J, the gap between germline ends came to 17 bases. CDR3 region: CASRGSGSLDNEQFF. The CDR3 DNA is TGTGCCAGCAGAGGCTCGGGGAGTCTTGACAATGAGCAGTTCTTC.

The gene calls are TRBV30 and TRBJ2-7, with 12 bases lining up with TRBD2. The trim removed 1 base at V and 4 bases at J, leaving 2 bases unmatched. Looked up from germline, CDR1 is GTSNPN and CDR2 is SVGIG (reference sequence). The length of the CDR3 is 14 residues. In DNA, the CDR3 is TGTGCCTGGAGTGGGACTAGCGGGATGTACGAGCAGTACTTC. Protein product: CAWSGTSGMYEQYF.

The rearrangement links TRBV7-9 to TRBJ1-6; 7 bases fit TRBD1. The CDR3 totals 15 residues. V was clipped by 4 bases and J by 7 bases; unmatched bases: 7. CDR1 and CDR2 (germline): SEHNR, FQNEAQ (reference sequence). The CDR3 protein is CASSSETGWNSPLHF. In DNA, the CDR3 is TGTGCCAGCAGCTCTGAGACAGGGTGGAATTCACCCCTCCACTTT.

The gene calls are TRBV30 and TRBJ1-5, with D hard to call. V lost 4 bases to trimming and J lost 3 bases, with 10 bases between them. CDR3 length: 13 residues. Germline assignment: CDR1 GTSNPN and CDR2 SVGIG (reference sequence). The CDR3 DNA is TGTGCCTGGAAACGAGAGAACAATCAGCCCCAGCATTTT. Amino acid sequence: CAWKRENNQPQHF.

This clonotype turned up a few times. The CDR3 nucleotides read TGTGCCAGCAGGCTAACTGGGCAAGAGACCCAGTACTTC. Amino acids: CASRLTGQETQYF. The J gene is TRBJ2-5, the V gene TRBV12-3 or TRBV12-4; D gene unclear. V gave up 6 bases and J gave up 2 bases, with 10 bases separating them. This CDR3 contains 13 residues.

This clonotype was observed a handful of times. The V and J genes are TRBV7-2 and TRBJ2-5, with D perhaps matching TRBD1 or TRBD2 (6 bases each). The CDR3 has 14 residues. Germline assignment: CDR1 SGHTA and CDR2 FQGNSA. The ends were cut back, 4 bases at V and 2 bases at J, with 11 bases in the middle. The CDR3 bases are TGTGCCAGCAGCTCCCGGAGGGGGCAAGAGACCCAGTACTTC. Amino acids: CASSSRRGQETQYF.

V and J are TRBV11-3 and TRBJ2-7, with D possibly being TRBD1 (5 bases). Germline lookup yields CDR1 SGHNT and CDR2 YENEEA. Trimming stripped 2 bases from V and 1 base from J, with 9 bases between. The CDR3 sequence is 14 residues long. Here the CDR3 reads CASSLSRVSYEQYF. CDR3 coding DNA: TGTGCCAGCAGCTTATCCAGGGTTTCCTACGAGCAGTACTTC.

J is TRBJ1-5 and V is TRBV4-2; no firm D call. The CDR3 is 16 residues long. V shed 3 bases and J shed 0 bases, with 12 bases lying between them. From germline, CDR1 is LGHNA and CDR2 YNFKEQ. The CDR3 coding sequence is TGTGCCAGCAGCCAGAACATAGCACTTAGCAATCAGCCCCAGCATTTT. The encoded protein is CASSQNIALSNQPQHF.

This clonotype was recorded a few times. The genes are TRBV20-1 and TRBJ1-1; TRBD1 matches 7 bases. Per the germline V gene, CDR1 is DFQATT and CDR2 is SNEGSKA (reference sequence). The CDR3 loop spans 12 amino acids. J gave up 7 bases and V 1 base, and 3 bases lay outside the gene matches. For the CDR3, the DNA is TGCAGTGCTAGAGTGACAGGGCATGAAGCTTTCTTT. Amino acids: CSARVTGHEAFF.

The CDR3 region has the DNA TGTGCCAGCAGCCCGGACAGTAGAACGAATTCTGGGGCCAACGTCCTGACTTTC. It is translated as CASSPDSRTNSGANVLTF. The chain joins TRBV5-5 to TRBJ2-6, with TRBD1 as a possible D gene (6 bases). The CDR3 extends over 18 amino acids. V was shortened by 4 bases and J by 1 base, with 18 bases between the two germline ends. The germline CDR1 and CDR2 sequences are SGHKS and YYEKEE (reference sequence).

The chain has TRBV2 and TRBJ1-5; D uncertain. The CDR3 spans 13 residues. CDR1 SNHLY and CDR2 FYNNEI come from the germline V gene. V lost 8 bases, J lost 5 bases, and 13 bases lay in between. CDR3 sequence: CASGVRWDQPQHF. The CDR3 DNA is TGTGCCAGCGGGGTTCGTTGGGATCAGCCCCAGCATTTT.

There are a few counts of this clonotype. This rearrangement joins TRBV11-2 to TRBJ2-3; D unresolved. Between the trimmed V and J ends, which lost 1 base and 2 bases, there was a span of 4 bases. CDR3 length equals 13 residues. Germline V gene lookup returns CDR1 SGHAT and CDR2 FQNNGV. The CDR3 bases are TGTGCCAGCAGCTTAGTAGCCACAGATACGCAGTATTTT. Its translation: CASSLVATDTQYF.

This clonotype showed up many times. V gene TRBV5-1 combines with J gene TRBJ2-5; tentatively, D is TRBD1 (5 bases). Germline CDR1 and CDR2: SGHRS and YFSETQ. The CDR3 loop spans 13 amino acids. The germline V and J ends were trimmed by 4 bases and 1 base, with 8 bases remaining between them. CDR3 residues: CASSVRVQETQYF. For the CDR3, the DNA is TGCGCCAGCAGCGTCAGGGTCCAAGAGACCCAGTACTTC.

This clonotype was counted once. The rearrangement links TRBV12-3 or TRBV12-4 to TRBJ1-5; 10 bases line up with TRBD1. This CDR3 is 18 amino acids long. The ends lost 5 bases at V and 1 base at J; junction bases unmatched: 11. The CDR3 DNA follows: TGTGCCAGCAGTACGGGACAGGGGCGGGGAAAAAGCAATCAGCCCCAGCATTTT. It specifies CASSTGQGRGKSNQPQHF.

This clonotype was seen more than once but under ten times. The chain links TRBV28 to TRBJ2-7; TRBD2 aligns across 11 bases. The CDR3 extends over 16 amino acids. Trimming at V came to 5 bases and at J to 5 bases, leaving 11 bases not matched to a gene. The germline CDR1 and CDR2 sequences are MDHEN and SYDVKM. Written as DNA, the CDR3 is TGTGCCAGCAGTCCCTTTAGCGGGAGGGAGTTGAACGAGCAGTACTTC. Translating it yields CASSPFSGRELNEQYF.

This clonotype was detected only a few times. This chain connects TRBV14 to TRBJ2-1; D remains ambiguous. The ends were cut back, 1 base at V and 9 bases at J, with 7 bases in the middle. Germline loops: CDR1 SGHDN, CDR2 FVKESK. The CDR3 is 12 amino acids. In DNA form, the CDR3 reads TGTGCCAGCAGCCAAGGGCGCATTGAGCAGTTCTTC. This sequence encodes CASSQGRIEQFF. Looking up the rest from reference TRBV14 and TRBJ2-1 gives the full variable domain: EAGVTQFPSHSVIEKGQTVTLRCDPISGHDNLYWYRRVMGKEIKFLLHFVKESKQDESGMPNNRFLAERTGGTYSTLKVQPAELEDSGVYFCASSQGRIEQFFGPGTRLTVL.

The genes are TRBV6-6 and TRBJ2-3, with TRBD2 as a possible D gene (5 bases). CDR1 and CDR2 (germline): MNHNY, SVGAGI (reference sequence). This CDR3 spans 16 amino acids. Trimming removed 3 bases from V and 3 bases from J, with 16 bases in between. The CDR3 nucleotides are TGTGCCAGCAGTTATGGGTCCGGGATTGGTACAGATACGCAGTATTTT. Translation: CASSYGSGIGTDTQYF.

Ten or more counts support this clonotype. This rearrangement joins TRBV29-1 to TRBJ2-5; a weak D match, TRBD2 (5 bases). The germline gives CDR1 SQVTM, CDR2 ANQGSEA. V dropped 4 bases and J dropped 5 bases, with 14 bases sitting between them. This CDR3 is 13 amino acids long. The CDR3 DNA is TGCAGCGTTGCCCGGGGTATTAGTGAGACCCAGTACTTC. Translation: CSVARGISETQYF.

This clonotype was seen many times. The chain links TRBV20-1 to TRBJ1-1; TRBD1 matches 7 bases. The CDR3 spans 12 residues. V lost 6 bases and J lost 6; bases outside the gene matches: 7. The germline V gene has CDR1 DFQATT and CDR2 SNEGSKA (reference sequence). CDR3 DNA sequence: TGCAGTGCACGACAGGGAACGGCTGAAGCTTTCTTT. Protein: CSARQGTAEAFF.

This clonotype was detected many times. The CDR3 DNA sequence: TGTGCCAGCAGCCCCTACGGTTTAGGGACAGTACCCAAAAACATTCAGTACTTC. Protein: CASSPYGLGTVPKNIQYF. The V call is TRBV11-3, the J call TRBJ2-4; 7 positions agree with TRBD1. Germline CDR1 is SGHNT and CDR2 is YENEEA. The CDR3 sequence is 18 residues long. With V trimmed by 5 bases and J by 2 bases, 15 bases remained unmatched.

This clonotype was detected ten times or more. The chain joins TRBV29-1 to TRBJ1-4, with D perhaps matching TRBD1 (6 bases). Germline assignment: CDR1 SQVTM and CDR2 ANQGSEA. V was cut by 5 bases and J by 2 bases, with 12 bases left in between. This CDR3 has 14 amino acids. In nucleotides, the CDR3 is TGCAGCGTTTCTTGGACAGCTACTAATGAAAAACTGTTTTTT. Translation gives CSVSWTATNEKLFF.

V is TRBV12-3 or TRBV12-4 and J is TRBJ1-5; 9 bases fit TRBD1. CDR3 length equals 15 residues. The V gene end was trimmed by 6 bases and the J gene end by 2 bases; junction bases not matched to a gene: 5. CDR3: CASSQTGGRNQPQHF. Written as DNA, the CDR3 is TGTGCCAGCAGCCAGACAGGGGGTCGCAATCAGCCCCAGCATTTT.

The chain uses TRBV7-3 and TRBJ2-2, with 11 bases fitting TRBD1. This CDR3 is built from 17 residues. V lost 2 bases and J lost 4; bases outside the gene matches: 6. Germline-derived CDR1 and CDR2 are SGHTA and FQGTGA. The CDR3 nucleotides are TGTGCCAGCAGCTTACTTGGACAGGGGGCGAGCACCGGGGAGCTGTTTTTT. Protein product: CASSLLGQGASTGELFF.

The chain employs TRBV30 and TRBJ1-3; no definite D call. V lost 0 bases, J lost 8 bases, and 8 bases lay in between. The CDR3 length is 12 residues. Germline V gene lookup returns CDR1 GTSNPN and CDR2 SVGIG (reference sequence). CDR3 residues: CAWSVKGDTIYF. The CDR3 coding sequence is TGTGCCTGGAGTGTAAAGGGAGACACCATATATTTT.